This T cell receptor beta chain stems from a study of technical replicates of blood from four donors. CDR3 length: 16 amino acids. Germline V gene sequence: CDR1 LNHDA, CDR2 SQIVND (reference sequence). Trimming took 3 bases from V and 2 from J; bases not matched to a gene: 8. Generated by immunoSEQ multiplex PCR, the TCRdb table keeps only in-frame clones and is missing some. The repertoire holds about 57,000 clones, with 93% as singletons. This receptor was taken from a human donor in good health. Some clones in this sample may be carry-over from other donors' samples. What was sequenced was PBMCs. The gene calls are TRBV19 and TRBJ2-3; 7 bases match TRBD2. CDR3 residues: CASSIWASGHTDTQYF. Here the CDR3 DNA reads TGTGCCAGTAGTATCTGGGCTAGCGGACACACAGATACGCAGTATTTT.